This T cell receptor beta chain is from a study of breast tumors, draining lymph nodes, adjacent tissues. CDR3 size: 15 residues. Trimming cost V 0 bases and J 7 bases, with 14 bases left between them. From germline, CDR1 is LGHDT and CDR2 YNNKEL (reference sequence). Using its own MiXCR run on the multiplex PCR reads, TCRdb lists one record per CDR3 protein. The sample contains roughly 260,000 distinct CDR3 sequences, over 25% of which appear only once. Axillary draining lymph nodes of breast cancer patients supplied the node samples. The chain combines TRBV3-1 with TRBJ2-3; no clear D gene. Specimen: axillary lymph node tissue. The TCR was taken from a female donor with breast cancer. Some clones in this sample may be carry-over from other donors' samples. In DNA form, the CDR3 reads TGTGCCAGCAGCCAAGATACTGGCCTAGTCTATACGCAGTATTTT. Translation: CASSQDTGLVYTQYF.